This T cell receptor beta chain derives from a study of beta chain features in type 1 diabetes. General study findings and limits: Shorter templates may be favored by PCR, equally so in patients and controls. Compared to healthy donors, patients appeared to have naive, central memory and Treg TCRB repertoires that were more alike.

Sorting of CD4+ naive, central memory, regulatory and stem cell-like memory cells was performed via CD45RO/CCR7/CD25/CD127/CD95/CD27. V dropped 5 bases and J dropped 1 base, with 17 bases sitting between them. Germline CDR1 reads MDHEN; CDR2 reads SYDVKM. This CDR3 has 16 amino acids. On this clone itself: The antigen remains unidentified.

Expressed TCRB transcripts were sequenced because the entire RNA isolate underwent reverse transcription. Assay: immunoSEQ multiplex PCR; the TCRdb copy retains only in-frame clones and omits some. The sample lists around 300,000 clones; about 8.5% were seen once. The receptor's source is a young woman in good health. Sequencing input: central memory CD4+ T cells from blood. The rearrangement joins TRBV28 to TRBJ1-2; D remains unclear. The CDR3 region has the DNA TGTGCCAGCAGTAGCGGGAGTCTCAAATTTAACTATGGCTACACCTTC. This gives the protein CASSSGSLKFNYGYTF.